The 13 T cell receptor beta chains below come from one sample, sequenced in a study of blood T cell repertoires in COVID-19. Assay: immunoSEQ multiplex PCR; the TCRdb copy retains only in-frame clones and omits some. The data hold 130,000 or so clones, with approximately 90% observed a single time. Sequencing input: peripheral blood. The receptors originated from a man in his sixties with COVID-19, enrolled during active disease.

CDR3 protein: CASSYSTGTGDGYTF. The CDR3 bases are TGTGCCAGCAGTTACTCAACCGGGACAGGGGATGGCTACACCTTC. This chain uses TRBV6-5 with TRBJ1-2; 10 bases agree with TRBD1. There are 15 residues in the CDR3. CDR1 is MNHEY and CDR2 is SVGAGI in the germline V gene. The J segment lost 6 bases and the V segment lost 0 bases, leaving 4 bases of the junction unmatched.

The gene calls are TRBV3-1 (or the pseudogene TRBV3-2) and TRBJ2-1; TRBD2 agrees at 9 bases. The V gene end was trimmed by 1 base and the J gene end by 1 base; junction bases not matched to a gene: 5. Per germline, CDR1 LGHDT and CDR2 YNNKEL (reference sequence). This CDR3 has 17 residues. The CDR3 here is CASSQVVSGGSYNEQFF. CDR3 in DNA: TGTGCCAGCAGCCAAGTCGTTAGCGGGGGTTCCTACAATGAGCAGTTCTTC.

A single count supports this clone. CDR3 region: CEGDGGYGYTF. The CDR3 DNA follows: TGTGAGGGGGACGGCGGATATGGCTACACCTTC. This chain uses TRBV21-1 with TRBJ1-2; the table's TRBD1 call for D was not verified on the DNA. TRBV21-1 is a pseudogene locus. The CDR3 totals 11 residues.

V and J are TRBV6-2 or TRBV6-3 and TRBJ1-1, with D unclear. V lost 2 bases to trimming and J lost 1 base, with 5 bases between them. The CDR3 covers 13 residues. Germline V lookup: CDR1 MNHEY, CDR2 SVGEGT. CDR3: CASSYRGNTEAFF. The DNA for the CDR3 is TGTGCCAGCAGTTACCGGGGGAACACTGAAGCTTTCTTT.

This clone showed up just once. The V and J genes are TRBV6-1 and TRBJ1-6, with D unclear. The CDR3 runs 14 residues. CDR1 is MNHNS and CDR2 is SASEGT in the germline V gene. The ends were cut back, 1 base at V and 7 bases at J, with 8 bases in the middle. CDR3 sequence: CASSEGGRNSPLHF. In DNA form, the CDR3 reads TGTGCCAGCAGTGAAGGTGGCAGAAATTCACCCCTCCACTTT.

CDR3 bases: TGCAGCGTTCGGACGGGACAGAACACTGAAGCTTTCTTT. This encodes CSVRTGQNTEAFF. The V gene is TRBV29-1, the J gene TRBJ1-1; D is perhaps TRBD1 (6 bases). V gave up 5 bases and J gave up 1 base, with 11 bases separating them. This CDR3 has 13 amino acids. Per the germline V gene, CDR1 is SQVTM and CDR2 is ANQGSEA. Together with reference TRBV29-1 and TRBJ1-1, the CDR3 gives the full variable domain: SAVISQKPSRDICQRGTSLTIQCQVDSQVTMMFWYRQQPGQSLTLIATANQGSEATYESGFVIDKFPISRPNLTFSTLTVSNMSPEDSSIYLCSVRTGQNTEAFFGQGTRLTVV.

The rearrangement links TRBV6-5 to TRBJ1-1; 7 nucleotides line up with TRBD1. Trimming removed 8 bases from V and 12 bases from J; junction bases left unmatched: 12. In germline, CDR1 is MNHEY, CDR2 SVGAGI. The CDR3 is made up of 12 amino acids. In DNA form, the CDR3 reads TGTGCCAGCTCTCTTGGAGGGGGCGTTACTTTCTTT. Translation: CASSLGGGVTFF.

The genes are TRBV18 and TRBJ1-1, with D perhaps matching TRBD1 (6 bases). Germline CDR1 and CDR2: KGHSH and LQKENI. CDR3 length equals 13 residues. The germline V and J ends were trimmed by 5 bases and 1 base, with 8 bases remaining between them. CDR3 sequence (DNA): TGTGCCAGCTCAATGACAGGGAACACTGAAGCTTTCTTT. It encodes CASSMTGNTEAFF.

The V gene is TRBV3-1 (or the pseudogene TRBV3-2), the J gene TRBJ2-4, with D perhaps TRBD2 (6 bases). Germline CDR1 LGHDT, CDR2 YNNKEL (reference sequence). The CDR3 spans 18 residues. Deletions cut 1 base from V and 4 bases from J, with 20 bases between. This CDR3 reads CASSQALGAPGGKNIQYF. The CDR3 DNA sequence: TGTGCCAGCAGCCAAGCCCTGGGAGCGCCAGGAGGGAAAAACATTCAGTACTTC.

A single count supports this clone. The chain employs TRBV11-2 and TRBJ1-6; D is unclear. Trimming shortened V by 6 bases and J by 8 bases, and 11 bases separated the two germline ends. The CDR3 loop spans 13 amino acids. Per germline, CDR1 SGHAT and CDR2 FQNNGV. The CDR3 reads CASRGQVDSPLHF. CDR3 in DNA: TGTGCCAGCAGAGGTCAGGTCGATTCACCCCTCCACTTT.

The chain combines TRBV6-2 or TRBV6-3 with TRBJ2-1; 7 bases fit TRBD1. In germline, CDR1 is MNHEY, CDR2 SVGEGT. This CDR3 has 16 amino acids. The V gene end was trimmed by 4 bases and the J gene end by 3 bases; junction bases not matched to a gene: 9. CDR3 nucleotides: TGTGCCAGCAGTTCAAGGGACAGCTCTAACTACAATGAGCAGTTCTTC. It codes for CASSSRDSSNYNEQFF.

The rearrangement uses TRBV7-8 and TRBJ1-1; D gene unclear. Trimming took 1 base from V and 1 from J, leaving 7 bases between them. Germline values: CDR1 SGHVS, CDR2 FQNEAQ. The CDR3 runs 14 residues. The chain's CDR3 is CASSLGGKNTEAFF. DNA of the CDR3: TGTGCCAGCAGCTTAGGAGGCAAGAACACTGAAGCTTTCTTT.

J is TRBJ1-1 and V is TRBV7-9, with TRBD1 matching over 9 bases. Germline values: CDR1 SEHNR, CDR2 FQNEAQ (reference sequence). With 5 bases clipped from V and 3 bases from J, the junction kept 7 bases outside the gene matches. The CDR3 length is 15 residues. The CDR3 sequence: CASSRTGAADTEAFF. Written as DNA, the CDR3 is TGTGCCAGCAGCCGGACAGGGGCGGCTGACACTGAAGCTTTCTTT.